Listed here are 19 T cell receptor beta chains from one sample, sequenced in a study of T cell responses to AZD1222 COVID-19 vaccine. Produced via immunoSEQ multiplex PCR; TCRdb's table is partial and in-frame only. The sample consists of 85,000 to 110,000 clones, 75% to 90% of them appearing once. The sequenced sample was peripheral blood, obtained on day 0 of AZD1222 vaccination. The receptor set was obtained from an adult in good health.

This rearrangement joins TRBV28 to TRBJ1-3; no definite D call. The CDR3 is made up of 13 amino acids. Looked up from germline, CDR1 is MDHEN and CDR2 is SYDVKM. V was trimmed by 1 base and J by 4 bases, leaving 5 bases between them. The CDR3 sequence: CASSLLPGNTIYF. The CDR3 nucleotides are TGTGCCAGCAGTTTATTGCCCGGAAACACCATATATTTT.

This chain joins TRBV30 and TRBJ2-1; D is tentatively TRBD1 or TRBD2 (5 bases each). The germline V gene has CDR1 GTSNPN and CDR2 SVGIG (reference sequence). Trimming stripped 2 bases from V and 5 bases from J, with 13 bases between. The CDR3 length is 14 residues. The DNA of the CDR3 is TGTGCCTGGAGTATGGGGACGCTTGACAATGAGCAGTTCTTC. Encoded protein: CAWSMGTLDNEQFF.

V usage is TRBV5-1 and J usage is TRBJ1-1; maybe TRBD1 (5 bases). CDR3 length: 14 amino acids. Germline values: CDR1 SGHRS, CDR2 YFSETQ. With 0 bases removed from V and 4 bases from J, the gap between germline ends came to 10 bases. The CDR3 coding sequence is TGCGCCAGCAGCTTGGACGGGACGGGCACTGAAGCTTTCTTT. This sequence encodes CASSLDGTGTEAFF.

This clone was found a few times. The rearrangement uses TRBV13 and TRBJ1-5; 11 positions agree with TRBD1. The CDR3 is 15 residues long. CDR1 PRHDT and CDR2 FYEKMQ come from the germline V gene (reference sequence). V was pared by 3 bases and J by 5 bases, with 3 bases of the junction left unmatched. This CDR3 reads CASSLGQGDYQPQHF. The DNA of the CDR3 is TGTGCCAGCAGCTTGGGACAGGGGGATTATCAGCCCCAGCATTTT.

The gene calls are TRBV24-1 and TRBJ1-1, with a weak D call TRBD1 (6 bases). The germline V gene encodes CDR1 KGHDR and CDR2 SFDVKD. V dropped 7 bases and J dropped 1 base, with 12 bases sitting between them. The CDR3 is 14 amino acids. CDR3 region: CATRRAGANTEAFF. CDR3 DNA: TGTGCCACCAGGCGCGCAGGGGCGAACACTGAAGCTTTCTTT.

The chain joins TRBV5-1 to TRBJ1-1, with 7 positions matching TRBD1. CDR1 and CDR2 (germline): SGHRS, YFSETQ. Unmatched junction bases numbered 6, after V lost 6 bases and J lost 4 bases. This CDR3 has 13 residues. As DNA, the CDR3 is TGCGCCAGCAAGGTCGCAGGGGGCACTGAAGCTTTCTTT. As protein: CASKVAGGTEAFF.

The rearrangement joins TRBV6-2 or TRBV6-3 to TRBJ1-2, with D maybe TRBD1 (6 bases). CDR1 is MNHEY, CDR2 SVGEGT, per germline. The V end lost 2 bases, the J end lost 2 bases, and 12 bases lay between the germline ends. The CDR3 spans 15 residues. The CDR3 DNA reads as TGTGCCAGCAGTTACGGGGGCCTCCCCAACTATGGCTACACCTTC. Its protein product is CASSYGGLPNYGYTF.

The chain links TRBV7-3 to TRBJ1-1; D unresolved. V was cut by 5 bases and J by 1 base, with 11 bases left in between. The CDR3 extends over 14 amino acids. Germline CDR1 is SGHTA and CDR2 is FQGTGA. CDR3 sequence (DNA): TGTGCCAGCAGCCTTACACACACGAACACTGAAGCTTTCTTT. Its translation is CASSLTHTNTEAFF.

V gene TRBV6-5 combines with J gene TRBJ2-2; 7 bases map to TRBD1. V was clipped by 6 bases and J by 6 bases; unmatched bases: 10. Germline V gene sequence: CDR1 MNHEY, CDR2 SVGAGI. This CDR3 contains 15 residues. CDR3: CASRLLTGQAGELFF. The CDR3 coding sequence is TGTGCCAGCAGGTTACTGACAGGGCAAGCCGGGGAGCTGTTTTTT.

V gene TRBV25-1 combines with J gene TRBJ2-5; D is possibly TRBD2 (5 bases). From germline, CDR1 is MGHDK and CDR2 SYGVNS. The CDR3 totals 13 residues. Trimming pared 4 bases from V and 2 bases from J, leaving 8 bases between. The CDR3 coding sequence is TGTGCCAGCAGTGGGACTGTTCAAGAGACCCAGTACTTC. Amino acids: CASSGTVQETQYF.

The rearrangement uses TRBV4-2 and TRBJ2-7, with 10 bases identical to TRBD2. There are 16 residues in the CDR3. Germline lookup yields CDR1 LGHNA and CDR2 YNFKEQ. V was pared by 3 bases and J by 1 base, with 6 bases of the junction left unmatched. The chain's CDR3 is CASSHGLAAESYEQYF. The CDR3 DNA follows: TGTGCCAGCAGCCATGGACTAGCGGCGGAATCCTACGAGCAGTACTTC.

The DNA for the CDR3 is TGTGCCACCACCTCGACAGGGGGGACAGATACGCAGTATTTT. Residues: CATTSTGGTDTQYF. The chain couples TRBV24-1 to TRBJ2-3, with 9 bases matching TRBD1. Per germline, CDR1 KGHDR and CDR2 SFDVKD. CDR3 length: 14 residues. With 8 bases clipped from V and 3 bases from J, the junction kept 5 bases outside the gene matches.

The chain recombines TRBV9 with TRBJ2-7; maybe TRBD2 (5 bases). The CDR3 is 15 amino acids. V dropped 4 bases and J dropped 4 bases, with 18 bases sitting between them. Germline-derived CDR1 and CDR2 are SGDLS and YYNGEE. This CDR3 reads CASSPRGQAFYEQYF. The CDR3 nucleotides are TGTGCCAGCAGCCCCCGAGGGCAGGCCTTTTACGAGCAGTACTTC. The whole variable domain, filled in from reference TRBV9 and TRBJ2-7, reads DSGVTQTPKHLITATGQRVTLRCSPRSGDLSVYWYQQSLDQGLQFLIQYYNGEERAKGNILERFSAQQFPDLHSELNLSSLELGDSALYFCASSPRGQAFYEQYFGPGTRLTVT.

The genes are TRBV6-1 and TRBJ1-5; D gene unclear. This CDR3 has 15 residues. The V and J ends lost 2 bases and 3 bases respectively, with 11 bases between them. The V gene's germline CDR1 is MNHNS and CDR2 SASEGT. CDR3 loop: CASSEIAGYNQPQHF. As DNA, the CDR3 is TGTGCCAGCAGTGAAATCGCGGGGTACAATCAGCCCCAGCATTTT.

The chain combines TRBV11-2 with TRBJ2-7; 7 bases map to TRBD2. This CDR3 is built from 16 residues. The junction had 14 bases not matched to a gene; V was cut back by 3 bases and J by 6 bases. Germline lookup yields CDR1 SGHAT and CDR2 FQNNGV. The CDR3 nucleotides read TGTGCCAGCAGCTTCGATCTAGCGGCGCAGTTTGGCGAGCAGTACTTC. Translated, it gives CASSFDLAAQFGEQYF.

The CDR3 is CASSQGSSGNTIYF. The CDR3, as DNA: TGTGCCAGCAGCCAGGGTAGCTCTGGAAACACCATATATTTT. The chain joins TRBV3-1 (or the pseudogene TRBV3-2) to TRBJ1-3; D gene ambiguous. The CDR3 has 14 amino acids. Germline assignment: CDR1 LGHDT and CDR2 YNNKEL (reference sequence). V lost 3 bases to trimming and J lost 0 bases, with 6 bases between them.

The genes are TRBV5-4 and TRBJ1-2; the match to TRBD1 covers 7 bases. The V segment lost 0 bases and the J segment 7 bases; nucleotides outside the gene matches: 9. The CDR3 spans 15 residues. Per germline, CDR1 SGHNT and CDR2 YYREEE (reference sequence). The DNA for the CDR3 is TGTGCCAGCAGCTTGGAGTTTGAGGGGGCCTCTGGCTACACCTTC. This gives the protein CASSLEFEGASGYTF.

This clone turned up a few times. The V gene is TRBV6-2 or TRBV6-3, the J gene TRBJ1-1, with D unclear. This CDR3 contains 15 residues. The germline V and J ends were trimmed by 2 bases and 6 bases, with 16 bases remaining between them. Germline CDR1 MNHEY, CDR2 SVGEGT. DNA of the CDR3: TGTGCCAGCAGTTACGGCCCTGCAGGCCTCCCTGAAGCTTTCTTT. Residues: CASSYGPAGLPEAFF.

This sequence joins TRBV6-2 or TRBV6-3 and TRBJ2-5; 10 nucleotides agree with TRBD1. V lost 6 bases to trimming and J lost 2 bases; unmatched junction nucleotides: 9. This CDR3 comprises 16 residues. Germline V gives CDR1 MNHEY, CDR2 SVGEGT. As DNA, the CDR3 is TGTGCCAGCAGCAACTCCTGGGACAGGGGACAAGAGACCCAGTACTTC. Residues: CASSNSWDRGQETQYF.